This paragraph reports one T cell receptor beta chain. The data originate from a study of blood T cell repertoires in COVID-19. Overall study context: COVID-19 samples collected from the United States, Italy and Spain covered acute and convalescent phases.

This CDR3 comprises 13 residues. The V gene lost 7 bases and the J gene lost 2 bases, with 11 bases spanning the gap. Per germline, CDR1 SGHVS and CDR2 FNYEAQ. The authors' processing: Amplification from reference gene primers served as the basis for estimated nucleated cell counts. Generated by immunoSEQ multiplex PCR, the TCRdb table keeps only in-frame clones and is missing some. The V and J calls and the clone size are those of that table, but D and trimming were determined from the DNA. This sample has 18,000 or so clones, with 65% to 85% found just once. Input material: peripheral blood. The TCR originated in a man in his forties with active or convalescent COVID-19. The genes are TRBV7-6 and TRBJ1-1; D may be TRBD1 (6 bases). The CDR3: CASTLDRNTEAFF. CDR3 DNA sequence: TGTGCCAGCACCTTGGACAGAAACACTGAAGCTTTCTTT.